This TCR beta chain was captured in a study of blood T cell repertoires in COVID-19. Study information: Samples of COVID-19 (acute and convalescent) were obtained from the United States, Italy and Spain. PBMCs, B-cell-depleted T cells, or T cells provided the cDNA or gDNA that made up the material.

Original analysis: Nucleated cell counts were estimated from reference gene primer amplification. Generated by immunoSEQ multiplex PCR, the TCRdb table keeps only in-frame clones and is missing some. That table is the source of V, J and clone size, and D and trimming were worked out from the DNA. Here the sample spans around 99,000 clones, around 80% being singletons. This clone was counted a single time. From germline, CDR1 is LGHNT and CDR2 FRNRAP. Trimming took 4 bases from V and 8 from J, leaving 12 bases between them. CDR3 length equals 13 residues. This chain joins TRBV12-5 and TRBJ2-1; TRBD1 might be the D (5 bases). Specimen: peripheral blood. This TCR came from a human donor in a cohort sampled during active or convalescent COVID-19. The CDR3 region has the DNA TGTGCTAGTGGTTCAATTACAGGTGATGAGCAGTTCTTC. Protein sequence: CASGSITGDEQFF.